Below are 13 T cell receptor beta chains sequenced from a single sample in a study of breast tumors, draining lymph nodes, adjacent tissues. Axillary draining lymph nodes of breast cancer patients supplied the node samples. One entry per CDR3 protein, called by TCRdb with MiXCR from the multiplex PCR reads. This sample has around 230,000 distinct CDR3 sequences; approximately 29% occur once, and the top ten carry 1.4%. Sequencing used axillary lymph node tissue. The receptor set was obtained from a female donor with breast cancer. Some clones in this sample may be carry-over from other donors' samples.

A remark on this clonotype: The junction departs from the called germline gene at one end, perhaps through a read error. The chain carries TRBV6-5 and TRBJ2-3, with TRBD1 as a possible D gene (6 bases). CDR3 length: 15 residues. Per germline, CDR1 MNHEY and CDR2 SVGAGI. The CDR3 region has the DNA TGTGCCAGCAGTCACTCCGACAGGCGGCAAGATACGCAGTATTTT. Residues: CASSHSDRRQDTQYF.

This clonotype was counted many times. The chain carries TRBV7-2 and TRBJ2-7; TRBD2 agrees at 8 bases. CDR1 SGHTA and CDR2 FQGNSA come from the germline V gene. This CDR3 is 15 amino acids long. Losses at the gene ends were 3 bases for V and 2 bases for J; bases not matched to a gene: 6. The CDR3 protein is CASSFKSGSAYEQYF. The CDR3 DNA is TGTGCCAGCAGCTTTAAAAGCGGGAGCGCCTACGAGCAGTACTTC.

This clonotype has only a few counts. This chain uses TRBV6-2 or TRBV6-3 with TRBJ1-6; D gene ambiguous. The germline V and J ends were trimmed by 6 bases and 2 bases, with 17 bases remaining between them. Germline values: CDR1 MNHEY, CDR2 SVGEGT. This CDR3 spans 17 amino acids. CDR3 in DNA: TGTGCCAGCAGCCACCTCCTTGGGAGAACCTATAATTCACCCCTCCACTTT. It specifies CASSHLLGRTYNSPLHF.

This clonotype showed up many times. V is TRBV6-2 or TRBV6-3 and J is TRBJ2-7; the D gene is possibly TRBD2 (7 bases). Germline assignment: CDR1 MNHEY and CDR2 SVGEGT. The CDR3 extends over 14 amino acids. V gave up 8 bases and J gave up 2 bases, with 16 bases separating them. DNA for the CDR3: TGTGCCAGCCGCACGGGGCGGGGGCCCTACGAGCAGTACTTC. As protein: CASRTGRGPYEQYF.

The J gene is TRBJ1-5, the V gene TRBV7-2; TRBD1 matches at 8 bases. This CDR3 is 17 amino acids long. Germline lookup yields CDR1 SGHTA and CDR2 FQGNSA. The V gene end was trimmed by 1 base and the J gene end by 3 bases; junction bases not matched to a gene: 8. DNA for the CDR3: TGTGCCAGCAGCTTAGAGAGGGACAGGTATGACAATCAGCCCCAGCATTTT. It is translated as CASSLERDRYDNQPQHF.

This clonotype was counted between two and nine times. V usage is TRBV5-5 and J usage is TRBJ1-1, with a possible D match to TRBD1 (5 bases). Germline V lookup: CDR1 SGHKS, CDR2 YYEKEE (reference sequence). Trimming cost V 6 bases and J 1 base, with 19 bases left between them. The CDR3 is 16 residues long. CDR3 loop: CASTTNPGTANTEAFF. Here the CDR3 DNA reads TGTGCCAGCACCACAAACCCCGGGACGGCGAACACTGAAGCTTTCTTT.

This clonotype was counted many times. Mismatch with germline at one junction end may stem from a read error. The chain is built from TRBV11-2 and TRBJ2-1, with D perhaps TRBD1 or TRBD2 (6 bases each). There are 15 residues in the CDR3. The germline V gene has CDR1 SGHAT and CDR2 FQNNGV. CDR3 nucleotides: TGTGCCAGCAGATTAGGGGGGAGTTCCTACAATGAGCAGTTCTTC. It encodes CASRLGGSSYNEQFF.

The table lists this clonotype with many counts. This chain connects TRBV20-1 to TRBJ2-1; 10 nucleotides agree with TRBD2. The V gene's germline CDR1 is DFQATT and CDR2 SNEGSKA (reference sequence). This CDR3 has 15 residues. V lost 4 bases to trimming and J lost 2 bases; unmatched junction nucleotides: 5. The CDR3 DNA follows: TGCAGTGCTATGAGCGGGAGGGGTGCCTACAATGAGCAGTTCTTC. It translates to CSAMSGRGAYNEQFF.

This clonotype was counted at least ten times. This rearrangement joins TRBV24-1 to TRBJ2-7; 7 nucleotides align to TRBD2. CDR3 length: 13 amino acids. Germline trimming cut 5 bases from V and 5 bases from J; bases unmatched to any gene: 5. Germline CDR1 KGHDR, CDR2 SFDVKD. The CDR3 DNA reads as TGTGCCACCAGTGCTGGGAGGGCGCACGAGCAGTACTTC. Protein sequence: CATSAGRAHEQYF.

This clonotype was observed many times. This rearrangement joins TRBV5-4 to TRBJ2-5; 11 nucleotides line up with TRBD2. This CDR3 contains 18 residues. The V and J ends lost 4 bases and 1 base, in that order; junction bases with no gene match: 12. CDR1 SGHNT and CDR2 YYREEE come from the germline V gene (reference sequence). CDR3 in amino acids: CASSRGLAGGSRQETQYF. CDR3 in DNA: TGTGCCAGCAGCAGGGGGCTAGCGGGAGGATCTCGCCAAGAGACCCAGTACTTC.

With respect to this clonotype: The CDR3 ends on some other residue instead of the conserved phenylalanine or tryptophan, so this is likely a read error. The DNA is omitted, as the CDR3 cannot be located on it reliably, and the CDR3 follows TCRdb's listing. The genes are TRBV7-9 and TRBJ2-1; the D call TRBD1 from the table was never checked on the DNA. The CDR3 has 15 amino acids, counting both end residues. CDR1 SEHNR and CDR2 FQNEAQ come from the germline V gene (reference sequence). CDR3 residues: CASSTRDRAYNEQLL.

In this sample, this clonotype turned up many times. This sequence joins TRBV7-2 and TRBJ2-7; 11 nucleotides match TRBD2. The CDR3 is 16 amino acids. J lost 4 bases, V lost 5 bases, and 10 bases had no gene match. Germline lookup yields CDR1 SGHTA and CDR2 FQGNSA. The CDR3 region is CASSPRTSGLLYEQYF. The DNA for the CDR3 is TGTGCCAGCAGCCCCCGGACTAGCGGGTTACTTTACGAGCAGTACTTC.

This clonotype has ten or more counts. This chain links TRBV7-7 with TRBJ2-1; D unresolved. Trimming left V 5 bases short and J 9 bases short, with 14 bases between. Germline V gene lookup returns CDR1 SSHAT and CDR2 FNYEAQ (reference sequence). CDR3 size: 13 residues. The CDR3 protein is CASSLRWYGEQFF. CDR3 bases: TGTGCCAGCAGCCTGAGATGGTACGGTGAGCAGTTCTTC. The full variable domain, rest sourced from reference TRBV7-7 and TRBJ2-1, is GAGVSQSPRYKVTKRGQDVTLRCDPISSHATLYWYQQALGQGPEFLTYFNYEAQPDKSGLPSDRFSAERPEGSISTLTIQRTEQRDSAMYRCASSLRWYGEQFFGPGTRLTVL.